Listed here are 25 T cell receptor beta chains from one sample, sequenced in a study of beta chain features in type 1 diabetes. Every isolated RNA sample was fully reverse transcribed, so sequencing captured expressed TCRB transcripts. Sequencing was performed with immunoSEQ multiplex PCR; in TCRdb, only in-frame clones are kept and a portion is missing. The table records hundreds of thousands of clones, around 15% of them present only once. Their target antigens are unknown. Study results and caveats: Moderately but significantly shorter TCRB CDR3s were found in Type 1 diabetes patients in all four CD4+ subsets.

Sequenced material: naive CD4+ T cells from blood. These receptors were collected from a man in his late teens or twenties with type 1 diabetes.

This clone was seen a few times. This chain uses TRBV11-3 with TRBJ2-7; D may match TRBD1 or TRBD2 (5 bases each). With 1 base removed from V and 2 bases from J, the gap between germline ends came to 9 bases. Germline V gene data show CDR1 as SGHNT and CDR2 as YENEEA. The CDR3 spans 14 residues. The CDR3 DNA is TGTGCCAGCAGCTTAGTCGGGACGACCTACGAGCAGTACTTC. Encoded protein: CASSLVGTTYEQYF. Full variable domain (rest looked up from reference TRBV11-3 and TRBJ2-7): EAGVVQSPRYKIIEKKQPVAFWCNPISGHNTLYWYLQNLGQGPELLIRYENEEAVDDSQLPKDRFSAERLKGVDSTLKIQPAELGDSAVYLCASSLVGTTYEQYFGPGTRLTVT.

This clone was picked up a small number of times. The rearrangement joins TRBV21-1 to TRBJ2-5; the table names TRBD2, a call not compared with the DNA. TRBV21-1 is a pseudogene locus. This CDR3 has 17 residues. In nucleotides, the CDR3 is TGTGCCAGCAGCAAACTGGGCGAGGGCGCCATCGGGAGATCCCAGTACTTC. Its translation: CASSKLGEGAIGRSQYF.

The CDR3 here is CSAAEGGNYGYTF. CDR3 DNA sequence: TGCAGCGCCGCTGAAGGGGGGAACTATGGCTACACCTTC. This rearrangement joins TRBV29-1 to TRBJ1-2, with D possibly being TRBD1 (6 bases). The CDR3 runs to 13 residues. V was shortened by 7 bases and J by 2 bases, with 14 bases between the two germline ends. Germline CDR1 and CDR2: SQVTM and ANQGSEA. The complete variable domain, with remaining parts taken from reference TRBV29-1 and TRBJ1-2, reads SAVISQKPSRDICQRGTSLTIQCQVDSQVTMMFWYRQQPGQSLTLIATANQGSEATYESGFVIDKFPISRPNLTFSTLTVSNMSPEDSSIYLCSAAEGGNYGYTFGSGTRLTVV.

The V gene is TRBV4-3, the J gene TRBJ2-3; either TRBD1 or TRBD2 may supply D (6 bases each). V lost 2 bases and J lost 1, with 7 bases in between. The CDR3 length is 14 residues. Germline V gene lookup returns CDR1 LGHNA and CDR2 YSLEER. In DNA form, the CDR3 reads TGCGCCAGCAGCCAAAGGGGGGGCACAGATACGCAGTATTTT. It codes for CASSQRGGTDTQYF.

V usage is TRBV11-2 and J usage is TRBJ2-4; D remains ambiguous. Trimming took 5 bases from V and 10 from J, leaving 12 bases between them. CDR3 length: 12 amino acids. Germline V gene lookup returns CDR1 SGHAT and CDR2 FQNNGV. CDR3: CASSTRQPIQYF. DNA of the CDR3: TGTGCCAGCAGCACCCGACAACCTATTCAGTACTTC. The variable domain in full, with the rest retrieved from reference TRBV11-2 and TRBJ2-4, is EAGVAQSPRYKIIEKRQSVAFWCNPISGHATLYWYQQILGQGPKLLIQFQNNGVVDDSQLPKDRFSAERLKGVDSTLKIQPAKLEDSAVYLCASSTRQPIQYFGAGTRLSVL.

The CDR3 protein is CATRDAGRTEAFF. The CDR3 bases are TGTGCCACGCGGGACGCAGGGAGGACTGAAGCTTTCTTT. The rearrangement links TRBV15 to TRBJ1-1; D is possibly TRBD1 (5 bases). V shed 9 bases and J shed 5 bases, with 16 bases lying between them. Germline lookup yields CDR1 LNHNV and CDR2 YYDKDF (reference sequence). The CDR3 has 13 amino acids.

This chain links TRBV10-3 with TRBJ2-7; D possibly matches TRBD1 or TRBD2 (6 bases each). The germline CDR1 and CDR2 sequences are ENHRY and SYGVKD. The CDR3 has 14 amino acids. Trimming cost V 8 bases and J 0 bases, with 14 bases left between them. This CDR3 is CAIALGGLSYEQYF. Here the CDR3 DNA reads TGTGCCATCGCCCTTGGGGGGCTCTCCTACGAGCAGTACTTC.

This clone turned up a few times. The junction departs from the called germline gene at one end, perhaps through a read error. This rearrangement joins TRBV7-7 to TRBJ2-1; possibly TRBD1 for D (5 bases). Germline loops: CDR1 SSHAT, CDR2 FNYEAQ (reference sequence). The CDR3 has 13 residues. This chain's CDR3 is CASSVQQGNEQFF. CDR3 DNA: TGTGCTAGCAGCGTGCAGCAGGGCAATGAGCAGTTCTTC. The whole variable domain, filled in from reference TRBV7-7 and TRBJ2-1, reads GAGVSQSPRYKVTKRGQDVTLRCDPISSHATLYWYQQALGQGPEFLTYFNYEAQPDKSGLPSDRFSAERPEGSISTLTIQRTEQRDSAMYRCASSVQQGNEQFFGPGTRLTVL.

This clone showed up just a few times. The rearrangement joins TRBV9 to TRBJ2-5; D remains unclear. The CDR3 length is 12 residues. V was trimmed by 6 bases and J by 4 bases, leaving 10 bases between them. CDR1 and CDR2 (germline): SGDLS, YYNGEE. The CDR3 DNA sequence: TGTGCCAGCACCGACTCAGGAGAGACCCAGTACTTC. Translation gives CASTDSGETQYF.

This clone was recorded a few times. The rearrangement uses TRBV5-1 and TRBJ2-4; D gene unclear. CDR1 is SGHRS, CDR2 YFSETQ, per germline. This CDR3 contains 15 residues. V lost 4 bases, J lost 0 bases, and 11 bases lay in between. CDR3 DNA sequence: TGCGCCAGCAGCCTGACAACGGCAGCCAAAAACATTCAGTACTTC. Translation gives CASSLTTAAKNIQYF. Using reference TRBV5-1 and TRBJ2-4 for the parts outside the CDR3, the full variable domain is KAGVTQTPRYLIKTRGQQVTLSCSPISGHRSVSWYQQTPGQGLQFLFEYFSETQRNKGNFPGRFSGRQFSNSRSEMNVSTLELGDSALYLCASSLTTAAKNIQYFGAGTRLSVL.

V and J are TRBV30 and TRBJ1-1; the match to TRBD1 covers 7 bases. The V gene's germline CDR1 is GTSNPN and CDR2 SVGIG (reference sequence). J lost 2 bases, V lost 3 bases, and 6 bases had no gene match. The CDR3 runs to 14 residues. Here the CDR3 DNA reads TGTGCCTGGAGGGCCAGGGGGGGCAACACTGAAGCTTTCTTT. It yields the protein CAWRARGGNTEAFF.

The chain uses TRBV7-9 and TRBJ2-1, with 8 bases fitting TRBD2. Trimming took 5 bases from V and 6 from J; bases not matched to a gene: 15. This CDR3 is built from 17 residues. In germline, CDR1 is SEHNR, CDR2 FQNEAQ (reference sequence). The CDR3 protein is CASSPPTGGALSNEQFF. Written as DNA, the CDR3 is TGTGCCAGCAGCCCCCCAACGGGGGGGGCTCTTTCCAATGAGCAGTTCTTC. Combining the CDR3 with reference TRBV7-9 and TRBJ2-1 gives the whole variable domain DTGVSQNPRHKITKRGQNVTFRCDPISEHNRLYWYRQTLGQGPEFLTYFQNEAQLEKSRLLSDRFSAERPKGSFSTLEIQRTEQGDSAMYLCASSPPTGGALSNEQFFGPGTRLTVL.

The chain joins TRBV25-1 to TRBJ1-2; TRBD1 is a possible D gene (6 bases). Germline CDR1 and CDR2: MGHDK and SYGVNS. Trimming removed 4 bases from V and 4 bases from J, with 10 bases in between. The CDR3 is made up of 13 amino acids. This CDR3 is CASSGVQGYGYTF. CDR3 DNA: TGTGCCAGCAGTGGCGTACAGGGCTATGGCTACACCTTC.

The rearrangement uses TRBV6-5 and TRBJ2-5, with 9 nucleotides matching TRBD2. Germline trimming cut 0 bases from V and 4 bases from J; bases unmatched to any gene: 0. The germline CDR1 and CDR2 sequences are MNHEY and SVGAGI. CDR3 length: 14 residues. For the CDR3, the DNA is TGTGCCAGCAGTTACTCACTAGCGGGAGAGACCCAGTACTTC. This translates into CASSYSLAGETQYF.

The chain recombines TRBV30 with TRBJ2-1; 7 bases agree with TRBD2. The CDR3 consists of 15 residues. V shed 0 bases and J 6 bases; nucleotides not matched to a gene: 8. Germline lookup yields CDR1 GTSNPN and CDR2 SVGIG (reference sequence). As DNA, the CDR3 is TGTGCCTGGAGTGTATCTCACGGGAGGTTCAATGAGCAGTTCTTC. Translation: CAWSVSHGRFNEQFF.

The gene calls are TRBV30 and TRBJ1-3; no clear D. The CDR3 covers 15 residues. Germline V lookup: CDR1 GTSNPN, CDR2 SVGIG (reference sequence). Trimming shortened V by 1 base and J by 5 bases, and 15 bases separated the two germline ends. This CDR3 reads CAWSGYTPERNTIYF. CDR3 DNA: TGTGCCTGGAGTGGCTACACCCCGGAGAGAAACACCATATATTTT. Supplemented by reference TRBV30 and TRBJ1-3, the full variable domain reads SQTIHQWPATLVQPVGSPLSLECTVEGTSNPNLYWYRQAAGRGLQLLFYSVGIGQISSEVPQNLSASRPQDRQFILSSKKLLLSDSGFYLCAWSGYTPERNTIYFGEGSWLTVV.

The rearrangement links TRBV6-5 to TRBJ1-1, with D possibly TRBD1 on 5 matching bases. Germline CDR1 and CDR2: MNHEY and SVGAGI. CDR3 size: 13 residues. Trimming cost V 5 bases and J 3 bases, with 10 bases left between them. The chain's CDR3 is CASSRGTDTEAFF. The CDR3 DNA is TGTGCCAGCAGTCGGGGGACGGACACTGAAGCTTTCTTT.

This clone was detected a few times. The genes are TRBV5-1 and TRBJ2-5, with 9 bases identical to TRBD2. J gave up 2 bases and V 0 bases, and 2 bases lay outside the gene matches. CDR3 length equals 15 residues. The V gene's germline CDR1 is SGHRS and CDR2 YFSETQ. The CDR3 sequence is CASSLDSGGQETQYF. CDR3 DNA sequence: TGCGCCAGCAGCTTGGATAGCGGGGGACAAGAGACCCAGTACTTC.

This clone has just a few counts. The CDR3, as DNA: TGTGCCAGCAGCCAGGCTCCCGGAGGGGCGGATCAGCCCCAGCATTTT. Translated, it gives CASSQAPGGADQPQHF. J is TRBJ1-5 and V is TRBV4-2; a weak D match, TRBD1 (5 bases). This CDR3 spans 16 amino acids. CDR1 and CDR2 from the germline V gene are LGHNA and YNFKEQ. V was clipped by 3 bases and J by 5 bases, with 17 bases between them.

This clone appeared a few times. V and J are TRBV7-9 and TRBJ2-1; maybe TRBD2 (6 bases). V gave up 5 bases and J gave up 8 bases, with 19 bases separating them. The CDR3 contains 15 residues. CDR1 and CDR2 from the germline V gene are SEHNR and FQNEAQ (reference sequence). DNA for the CDR3: TGTGCCAGCAGCAAGGCCCGGACGCGGGGCGATGAGCAGTTCTTC. This gives the protein CASSKARTRGDEQFF.

The table lists this clone with a few counts. This chain uses TRBV5-1 with TRBJ1-1, with TRBD1 as a possible D gene (5 bases). Germline V CDR1 and CDR2: SGHRS, YFSETQ. This CDR3 region has 17 residues. With 0 bases removed from V and 1 base from J, the gap between germline ends came to 16 bases. CDR3 sequence: CASSLVSTGQGNTEAFF. The CDR3, as DNA: TGCGCCAGCAGCTTGGTGTCGACGGGGCAGGGGAACACTGAAGCTTTCTTT.

This clone was detected a few times. The rearrangement joins TRBV19 to TRBJ1-1; the D gene is possibly TRBD1 (5 bases). Germline V gene sequence: CDR1 LNHDA, CDR2 SQIVND (reference sequence). This CDR3 is 15 amino acids long. The V end lost 1 base, the J end lost 8 bases, and 17 bases lay between the germline ends. The CDR3 reads CASSIGPGWPAEAFF. The DNA for the CDR3 is TGTGCCAGTAGTATAGGACCAGGGTGGCCTGCAGAAGCTTTCTTT.

This clone was seen a handful of times. Other DNA sequences of this sample code for an identical CDR3. The chain uses TRBV7-9 and TRBJ2-7; D call uncertain. CDR1 and CDR2 (germline): SEHNR, FQNEAQ (reference sequence). CDR3 length: 11 amino acids. Trimming pared 2 bases from V and 5 bases from J, leaving 4 bases between. The CDR3 loop reads CASSLRDEQYF. The CDR3 DNA follows: TGTGCCAGCAGCTTAAGGGACGAGCAGTACTTC.

This clone occurred a few times. The CDR3 region has the DNA TGTGCCAGCAGCCAGGGTTCCAATGAGCAGTTCTTC. Its translation: CASSQGSNEQFF. The rearrangement uses TRBV7-3 and TRBJ2-1; TRBD1 is a possible D gene (5 bases). Germline V gene sequence: CDR1 SGHTA, CDR2 FQGTGA. V gave up 5 bases and J gave up 6 bases, with 8 bases separating them. The CDR3 loop spans 12 amino acids. The variable domain in full, completed from reference TRBV7-3 and TRBJ2-1, reads GAGVSQTPSNKVTEKGKYVELRCDPISGHTALYWYRQSLGQGPEFLIYFQGTGAADDSGLPNDRFFAVRPEGSVSTLKIQRTERGDSAVYLCASSQGSNEQFFGPGTRLTVL.

The rearrangement links TRBV9 to TRBJ2-7; no firm D call. Germline lookup yields CDR1 SGDLS and CDR2 YYNGEE. Trimming shortened V by 4 bases and J by 6 bases, and 17 bases separated the two germline ends. This CDR3 is 14 amino acids long. The CDR3 nucleotides are TGTGCCAGCAGCCCGAGTGGAGTTTCGGGCGAGCAGTACTTC. It yields the protein CASSPSGVSGEQYF.